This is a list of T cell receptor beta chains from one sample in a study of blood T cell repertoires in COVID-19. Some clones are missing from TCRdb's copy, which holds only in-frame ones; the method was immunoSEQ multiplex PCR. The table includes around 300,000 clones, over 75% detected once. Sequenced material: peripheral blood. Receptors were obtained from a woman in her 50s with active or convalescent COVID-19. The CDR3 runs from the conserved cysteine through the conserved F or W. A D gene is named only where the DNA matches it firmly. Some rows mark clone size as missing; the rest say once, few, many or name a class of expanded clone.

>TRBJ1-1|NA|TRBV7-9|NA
CASSLPGQWQKTLNTEAFF
TGTGCCAGCAGCTTACCTGGACAGTGGCAGAAGACGCTGAACACTGAAGCTTTCTTT
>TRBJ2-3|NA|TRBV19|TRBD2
CASRFLAGPTDTQYF
TGTGCCAGCCGCTTCCTAGCGGGACCCACAGATACGCAGTATTTT
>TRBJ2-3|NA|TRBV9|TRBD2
CASSAPGLGTTDTQYF
TGTGCCAGCAGCGCACCGGGACTAGGGACCACAGATACGCAGTATTTT
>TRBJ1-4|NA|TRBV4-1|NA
CASSQANRGSEKLFF
TGCGCCAGCAGCCAAGCAAATCGGGGAAGCGAAAAACTGTTTTTT
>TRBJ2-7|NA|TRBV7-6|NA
CASSLGTTKGYEQYF
TGTGCCAGCAGCTTAGGGACAACAAAGGGCTACGAGCAGTACTTC
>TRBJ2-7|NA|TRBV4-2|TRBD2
CASSQTQTSDYEQYF
TGTGCCAGCAGCCAAACACAGACTAGCGACTACGAGCAGTACTTC
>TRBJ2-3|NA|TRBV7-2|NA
CASSLNSRGMADTQYF
TGTGCCAGCAGCTTAAATAGTAGGGGAATGGCAGATACGCAGTATTTT
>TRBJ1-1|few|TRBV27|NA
CASSSYAEAFF
TGTGCCAGCAGTTCCTACGCTGAAGCTTTCTTT
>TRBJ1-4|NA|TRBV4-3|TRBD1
CASSKRQGATNEKLFF
TGCGCCAGCAGCAAACGACAGGGTGCAACTAATGAAAAACTGTTTTTT
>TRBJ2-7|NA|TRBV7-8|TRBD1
CASKVWQGAYDEQYF
TGTGCCAGCAAGGTATGGCAGGGGGCCTACGACGAGCAGTACTTC
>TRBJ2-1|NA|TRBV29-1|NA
CSVLQLPTQFF
TGCAGCGTTTTACAGTTACCCACGCAGTTCTTC
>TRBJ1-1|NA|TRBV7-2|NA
CASSLAGEGGTLKTFF
TGTGCCAGCAGCTTAGCCGGGGAGGGGGGTACTTTAAAGACTTTCTTT
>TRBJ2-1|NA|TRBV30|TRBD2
CAWSTSGGSYNEQFF
TGTGCCTGGAGTACCAGCGGGGGGTCCTACAATGAGCAGTTCTTC
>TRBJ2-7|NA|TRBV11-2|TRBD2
CASSLDRGGSGYEQYF
TGTGCCAGCAGCTTAGATCGGGGAGGGAGTGGGTACGAGCAGTACTTC
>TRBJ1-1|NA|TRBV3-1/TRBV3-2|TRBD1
CASSSGTGGLTEAFF
TGTGCCAGCAGCTCCGGGACAGGGGGGTTGACTGAAGCTTTCTTT
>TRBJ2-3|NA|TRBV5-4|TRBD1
CASSSMTGGLSTDTQYF
TGTGCCAGCAGCTCAATGACAGGGGGCCTTAGCACAGATACGCAGTATTTT
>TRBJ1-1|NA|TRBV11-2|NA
CASSLGVNTEAFF
TGTGCCAGCAGCTTAGGAGTGAACACTGAAGCTTTCTTT
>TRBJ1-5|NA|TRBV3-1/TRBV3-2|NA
CASSQDMPTIDSHPSNQPQHF
TGTGCCAGCAGCCAAGATATGCCGACGATCGACAGCCACCCTAGCAATCAGCCCCAGCATTTT
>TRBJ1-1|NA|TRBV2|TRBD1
CASSVGRGGPLGTEAFF
TGTGCCAGCAGTGTTGGGAGAGGGGGCCCCTTGGGCACTGAAGCTTTCTTT
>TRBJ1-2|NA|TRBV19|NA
CASSIRPSTGDYTF
TGTGCCAGTAGTATACGCCCGTCAACTGGTGACTACACCTTC
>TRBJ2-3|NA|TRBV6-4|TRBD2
CASSPSGAGGPDTQYF
TGTGCCAGCAGCCCAAGTGGGGCGGGGGGGCCAGATACGCAGTATTTT
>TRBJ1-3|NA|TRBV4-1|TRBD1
CASSQGTGGNTIYF
TGCGCCAGCAGCCAAGGGACAGGGGGAAACACCATATATTTT
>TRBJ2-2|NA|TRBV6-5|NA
CASKAGARTGELFF
TGTGCCAGCAAGGCTGGGGCGAGGACCGGGGAGCTGTTTTTT
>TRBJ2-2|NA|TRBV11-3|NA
CASSLDPGKSTGELFF
TGTGCCAGCAGCTTAGACCCCGGGAAGTCCACCGGGGAGCTGTTTTTT
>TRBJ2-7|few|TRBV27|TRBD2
CASRPEDVSGLYEQYF
TGTGCCAGCAGACCTGAGGATGTTAGCGGGCTCTACGAGCAGTACTTC
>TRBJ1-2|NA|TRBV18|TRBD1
CASSLSEGTGDYGYTF
TGTGCCAGCTCCCTTTCAGAGGGGACAGGGGACTATGGCTACACCTTC
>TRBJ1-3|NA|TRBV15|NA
CATSRDLGQGNTIYF
TGTGCCACCAGCAGAGATCTTGGACAGGGAAACACCATATATTTT
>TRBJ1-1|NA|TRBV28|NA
CASSQGGQLSTEAFF
TGTGCCAGCAGTCAGGGAGGGCAATTAAGCACTGAAGCTTTCTTT
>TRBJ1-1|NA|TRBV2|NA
CASSEGGTAEAFF
TGTGCCAGCAGTGAGGGGGGTACCGCTGAAGCTTTCTTT
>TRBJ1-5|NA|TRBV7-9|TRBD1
CASSLKGVPGQGNQPQHF
TGTGCCAGCAGCTTAAAGGGAGTCCCCGGACAGGGCAATCAGCCCCAGCATTTT
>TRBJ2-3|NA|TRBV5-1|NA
CASSLPVGGGTDTQYF
TGCGCCAGCAGCCTACCGGTCGGGGGAGGCACAGATACGCAGTATTTT
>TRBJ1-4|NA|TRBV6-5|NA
CASSSPTGEKLFF
TGTGCCAGCAGTTCCCCGACAGGTGAAAAACTGTTTTTT
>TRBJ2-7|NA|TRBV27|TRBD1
CASRRRDRPEQYF
TGTGCCAGCAGGAGAAGGGACAGGCCCGAGCAGTACTTC
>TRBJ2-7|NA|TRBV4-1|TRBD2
CASSQLGGLADPWEYEQYF
TGCGCCAGCAGCCAGCTCGGCGGGCTAGCGGACCCTTGGGAGTACGAGCAGTACTTC
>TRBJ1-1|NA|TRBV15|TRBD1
CATSRGGTGGSTEAFF
TGTGCCACCAGCAGAGGTGGGACAGGGGGAAGCACTGAAGCTTTCTTT
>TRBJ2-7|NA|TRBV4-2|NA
CASSQEQTYYEQYF
TGTGCCAGCAGCCAAGAGCAAACTTACTACGAGCAGTACTTC
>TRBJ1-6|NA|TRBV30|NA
CAWSVLRTALRSPLHF
TGTGCCTGGAGTGTACTTCGGACAGCCCTAAGGTCACCCCTCCACTTT